The 26 T cell receptor beta chains below come from one sample, sequenced in a study of T-cell reconstitution after alpha-beta-depleted transplantation in children. Unique molecular identifiers were used in preparing the TCRbeta library. From the PCR reads, TCRdb called clonotypes with MiXCR, one entry per CDR3 protein. The sample has about 610,000 distinct CDR3 sequences; 10% to 13% are singletons. The specimen was PBMCs from the stem cell graft donor, collected from the stem cell graft. All receptors derive from a human donor who donated a stem cell graft to a child with acute myeloid leukemia.

This clonotype was counted ten times or more. V and J are TRBV5-6 and TRBJ2-6; TRBD2 matches at 11 bases. CDR3 size: 17 residues. The germline V gene has CDR1 SGHDT and CDR2 YYEEEE. V was pared by 2 bases and J by 3 bases, with 4 bases of the junction left unmatched. The CDR3 DNA follows: TGTGCCAGCAGCTTACTAGCGGGAGTAATTGGGGCCAACGTCCTGACTTTC. Translating gives CASSLLAGVIGANVLTF.

V and J are TRBV7-3 and TRBJ2-5; D gene uncertain. Trimming removed 2 bases at V and 3 bases at J, with 13 bases between. CDR1 and CDR2 (germline): SGHTA, FQGTGA. This CDR3 has 15 amino acids. Written as DNA, the CDR3 is TGTGCCAGCAGCTTATATGCGGCAGAGGAAGAGACCCAGTACTTC. This codes for CASSLYAAEEETQYF.

Ten or more counts support this clonotype. V is TRBV12-5 and J is TRBJ2-1; D ambiguous. Trimming removed 4 bases at V and 8 bases at J, with 24 bases between. CDR1 and CDR2 from the germline V gene are LGHNT and FRNRAP. This CDR3 has 17 residues. The CDR3 DNA reads TGTGCTAGTGGTTCCTCCTCGACGGAAAACCTAGGGTATGAGCAGTTCTTC. Its protein is CASGSSSTENLGYEQFF.

This clonotype was counted many times. The gene calls are TRBV12-3 or TRBV12-4 and TRBJ2-3; D gene unclear. CDR3 length: 11 residues. Trimming cost V 6 bases and J 4 bases, with 5 bases left between them. CDR3 bases: TGTGCCAGCAGGCTAGCAGATACGCAGTATTTT. It specifies CASRLADTQYF.

This chain joins TRBV20-1 and TRBJ2-3; the match to TRBD1 covers 8 bases. The germline CDR1 and CDR2 sequences are DFQATT and SNEGSKA (reference sequence). Trimming removed 6 bases from V and 0 bases from J; junction bases left unmatched: 8. There are 15 residues in the CDR3. CDR3 sequence (DNA): TGCAGTGCCCCGGACAGGGCCATTAGCACAGATACGCAGTATTTT. This codes for CSAPDRAISTDTQYF.

This clonotype has a handful of counts. V gene TRBV4-3 combines with J gene TRBJ1-2; 8 bases agree with TRBD1. The CDR3 has 13 amino acids. The V and J ends lost 3 bases and 6 bases, in that order; junction bases with no gene match: 3. CDR1 and CDR2 (germline): LGHNA, YSLEER. CDR3 region: CASSHGQGDGYTF. CDR3 bases: TGCGCCAGCAGCCACGGACAGGGAGATGGCTACACCTTC.

Many counts were recorded for this clonotype. In nucleotides, the CDR3 is TGTGCCAGCAGCTTCGCTAGCGGGAACTACGAGCAGTACTTC. This encodes CASSFASGNYEQYF. This chain connects TRBV7-8 to TRBJ2-7, with 9 bases fitting TRBD2. V shed 3 bases, J shed 3 bases, and the junction held 3 bases outside the gene matches. CDR1 is SGHVS and CDR2 is FQNEAQ in the germline V gene. This CDR3 comprises 14 residues.

There are a few counts of this clonotype. V is TRBV7-9 and J is TRBJ2-6; TRBD1 is a possible D gene (5 bases). The CDR3 length is 16 residues. Germline values: CDR1 SEHNR, CDR2 FQNEAQ (reference sequence). CDR3 bases: TGTGCGGGGCAAACGGGTTTACTCTCTGGGGCCAACGTCCTGACTTTC. Protein: CAGQTGLLSGANVLTF.

The rearrangement links TRBV18 to TRBJ2-3; the D is unclear. This CDR3 region has 16 residues. Germline CDR1 and CDR2: KGHSH and LQKENI. Deletions cut 3 bases from V and 2 bases from J, with 15 bases between. This CDR3 is CASSPLGPTYTDTQYF. In nucleotides, the CDR3 is TGTGCCAGCTCACCGCTTGGGCCGACTTACACAGATACGCAGTATTTT.

This rearrangement joins TRBV20-1 to TRBJ2-7, with 11 bases aligning to TRBD1. Losses at the gene ends were 6 bases for V and 6 bases for J; bases not matched to a gene: 16. Germline-derived CDR1 and CDR2 are DFQATT and SNEGSKA (reference sequence). The CDR3 has 16 amino acids. This CDR3 is CSAQAIGTGGMGEQYF. CDR3 bases: TGCAGTGCCCAGGCGATCGGGACAGGGGGAATGGGCGAGCAGTACTTC.

In this sample, this clonotype turned up a few times. J is TRBJ2-1 and V is TRBV29-1, with 7 bases matching TRBD2. Germline V gene data show CDR1 as SQVTM and CDR2 as ANQGSEA. V was pared by 7 bases and J by 9 bases, with 6 bases of the junction left unmatched. The CDR3 sequence is 11 residues long. CDR3 DNA: TGCAGCGCCGGGGGGTCGGGTGAGCAGTTCTTC. Its translation is CSAGGSGEQFF.

The genes are TRBV3-1 and TRBJ2-1, with 15 nucleotides matching TRBD2. The CDR3 is 16 amino acids. The germline V gene encodes CDR1 LGHDT and CDR2 YNNKEL (reference sequence). V gave up 3 bases and J gave up 10 bases; unmatched junction bases: 7. Here the CDR3 DNA reads TGTGCCAGCAGCCACCCTGGACTAGCGGGAGGGAAAGAGCAGTTCTTC. This translates into CASSHPGLAGGKEQFF.

This clonotype was detected a few times. The chain couples TRBV20-1 to TRBJ1-4; 8 bases agree with TRBD1. The germline CDR1 and CDR2 sequences are DFQATT and SNEGSKA (reference sequence). V dropped 6 bases and J dropped 3; count of bases not matched to a gene: 9. The CDR3 runs 15 residues. CDR3 sequence reads: CSAKTGVLPNEKLFF. CDR3 sequence (DNA): TGCAGTGCAAAGACAGGGGTTCTACCTAATGAAAAACTGTTTTTT.

In its sample, this clonotype was seen many times. In DNA, the CDR3 is TGTGCCAGCAGCTTGGGGTGGACAGGGGTTAACTATGGCTACACCTTC. Protein sequence: CASSLGWTGVNYGYTF. The gene calls are TRBV5-6 and TRBJ1-2; 9 nucleotides line up with TRBD1. CDR3 size: 16 residues. Trimming took 0 bases from V and 1 from J; bases not matched to a gene: 4. CDR1 is SGHDT and CDR2 is YYEEEE in the germline V gene.

At least ten counts were recorded for this clonotype. The CDR3 reads CSAGGGAGELFF. The CDR3 region has the DNA TGCAGTGCTGGAGGGGGAGCCGGGGAGCTGTTTTTT. The V call is TRBV20-1, the J call TRBJ2-2, with D perhaps being TRBD1 or TRBD2 (6 bases each). Germline values: CDR1 DFQATT, CDR2 SNEGSKA (reference sequence). V shed 5 bases and J shed 6 bases, with 10 bases lying between them. CDR3 length: 12 amino acids.

V usage is TRBV11-2 and J usage is TRBJ2-4, with a weak D call TRBD1 (5 bases). The germline CDR1 and CDR2 sequences are SGHAT and FQNNGV. This CDR3 region has 16 residues. V lost 4 bases to trimming and J lost 1 base, with 14 bases between them. The CDR3 loop is CASSSRQGGAKNIQYF. CDR3 coding DNA: TGTGCCAGCAGCTCGCGGCAGGGTGGGGCCAAAAACATTCAGTACTTC.

V is TRBV4-3 and J is TRBJ2-4, with 8 bases that match TRBD2. This CDR3 is 14 amino acids long. CDR1 and CDR2 from the germline V gene are LGHNA and YSLEER. Trimming at V came to 2 bases and at J to 8 bases, leaving 5 bases not matched to a gene. CDR3 in DNA: TGCGCCAGCAGCCAACGGAGCGGGAGTTACATTCAGTACTTC. This translates into CASSQRSGSYIQYF.

This clonotype has only a few counts. V gene TRBV7-8 combines with J gene TRBJ1-3; D gene ambiguous. The V end was cut by 4 bases, the J end by 0 bases, with 13 bases between. Germline values: CDR1 SGHVS, CDR2 FQNEAQ. There are 16 residues in the CDR3. The CDR3 is CASSSPLLRSGNTIYF. In DNA form, the CDR3 reads TGTGCCAGCAGCTCGCCCCTCTTGCGCTCTGGAAACACCATATATTTT.

At least ten counts were recorded for this clonotype. This chain connects TRBV5-1 to TRBJ2-3; D is uncertain. V was cut by 1 base and J by 0 bases, with 6 bases left in between. Germline V gene lookup returns CDR1 SGHRS and CDR2 YFSETQ. The CDR3 covers 14 residues. The DNA for the CDR3 is TGCGCCAGCAGCTTGATTACTAGCACAGATACGCAGTATTTT. Translation: CASSLITSTDTQYF.

This rearrangement joins TRBV19 to TRBJ1-5; D possibly corresponds to TRBD1 (5 bases). CDR3 length equals 14 residues. V gave up 4 bases and J gave up 9 bases, with 16 bases separating them. Germline CDR1 reads LNHDA; CDR2 reads SQIVND (reference sequence). For the CDR3, the DNA is TGTGCCAGTAGTACTCTATCGCTAGACAGGCCCCAGCATTTT. This encodes CASSTLSLDRPQHF.

Ten or more counts support this clonotype. One end of the junction is discordant with germline, which a read error may explain. CDR3 nucleotides: TGTGCCAGCAGCCCCGGCGTAATGAACACTGAAGCTTTCTTT. Amino acid sequence: CASSPGVMNTEAFF. This chain connects TRBV5-1 to TRBJ1-1, with unresolved D. The CDR3 contains 14 residues. Germline CDR1 and CDR2: SGHRS and YFSETQ.

The chain employs TRBV30 and TRBJ2-2; D is perhaps TRBD1 (5 bases). Between the trimmed V and J ends, which lost 4 bases and 1 base, there was a span of 10 bases. Per germline, CDR1 GTSNPN and CDR2 SVGIG (reference sequence). This CDR3 region has 14 residues. CDR3 loop: CAWTRQGNTGELFF. Here the CDR3 DNA reads TGTGCCTGGACAAGGCAGGGGAACACCGGGGAGCTGTTTTTT.

The chain recombines TRBV5-1 with TRBJ2-1; the match to TRBD1 covers 8 bases. Germline CDR1 is SGHRS and CDR2 is YFSETQ. The CDR3 is made up of 14 amino acids. Trimming removed 5 bases from V and 5 bases from J; junction bases left unmatched: 6. This chain's CDR3 is CASRTTGDDNEQFF. CDR3 bases: TGCGCCAGCAGGACGACAGGGGATGACAATGAGCAGTTCTTC.

This clonotype was seen a handful of times. J is TRBJ2-2 and V is TRBV11-3, with 8 bases fitting TRBD1. Germline CDR1 reads SGHNT; CDR2 reads YENEEA. The CDR3 runs to 14 residues. The V segment lost 5 bases and the J segment 1 base; nucleotides outside the gene matches: 0. The CDR3 sequence: CASSDRGNTGELFF. The CDR3 region has the DNA TGTGCCAGCAGCGACAGGGGGAACACCGGGGAGCTGTTTTTT.

There are many counts of this clonotype. The chain couples TRBV20-1 to TRBJ2-1, with 8 bases that match TRBD1. V lost 1 base to trimming and J lost 6 bases; unmatched junction nucleotides: 2. Germline CDR1 and CDR2: DFQATT and SNEGSKA (reference sequence). This CDR3 is built from 13 residues. The CDR3 DNA is TGCAGTGCTAGAGGGACAGGGTTCAATGAGCAGTTCTTC. It yields the protein CSARGTGFNEQFF.

A single count supports this clonotype. The chain carries TRBV6-2 or TRBV6-3 and TRBJ1-1; no firm D call. Per germline, CDR1 MNHEY and CDR2 SVGEGT. The CDR3 spans 16 residues. V was cut by 0 bases and J by 1 base, with 12 bases left in between. The CDR3 region has the DNA TGTGCCAGCAGTTACTCGAGGGTTGTGGGGAACACTGAAGCTTTCTTT. Protein product: CASSYSRVVGNTEAFF.